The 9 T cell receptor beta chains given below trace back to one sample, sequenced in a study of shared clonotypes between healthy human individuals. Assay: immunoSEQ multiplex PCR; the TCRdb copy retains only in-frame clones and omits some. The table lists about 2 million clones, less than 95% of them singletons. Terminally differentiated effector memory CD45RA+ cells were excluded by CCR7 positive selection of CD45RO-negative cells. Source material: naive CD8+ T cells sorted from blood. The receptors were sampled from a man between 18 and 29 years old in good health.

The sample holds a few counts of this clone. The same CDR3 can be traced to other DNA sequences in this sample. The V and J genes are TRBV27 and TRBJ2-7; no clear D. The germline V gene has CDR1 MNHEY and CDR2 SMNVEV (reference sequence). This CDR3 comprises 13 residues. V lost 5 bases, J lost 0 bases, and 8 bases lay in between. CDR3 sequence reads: CASSLTVSYEQYF. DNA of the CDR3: TGTGCCAGCAGTCTGACGGTCTCCTACGAGCAGTACTTC.

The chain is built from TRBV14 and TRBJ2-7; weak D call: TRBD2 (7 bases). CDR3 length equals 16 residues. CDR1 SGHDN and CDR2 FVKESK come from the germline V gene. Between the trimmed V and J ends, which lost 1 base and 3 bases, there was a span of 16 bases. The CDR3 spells CASSQGPWEGGYEQYF. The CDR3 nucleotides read TGTGCCAGCAGCCAAGGACCGTGGGAGGGGGGCTACGAGCAGTACTTC.

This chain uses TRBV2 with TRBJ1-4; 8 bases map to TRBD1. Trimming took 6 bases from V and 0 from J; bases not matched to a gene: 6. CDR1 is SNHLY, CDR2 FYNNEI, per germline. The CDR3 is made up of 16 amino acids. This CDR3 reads CASSGQGDATNEKLFF. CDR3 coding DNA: TGTGCCAGCAGCGGACAGGGAGACGCAACTAATGAAAAACTGTTTTTT.

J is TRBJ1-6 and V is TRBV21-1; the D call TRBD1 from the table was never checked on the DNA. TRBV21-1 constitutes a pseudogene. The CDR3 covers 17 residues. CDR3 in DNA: TGTGCCAGCAGCAATAGACATAAGATCTCCTATAATTCACCCCTCCACTTT. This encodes CASSNRHKISYNSPLHF.

CDR3 residues: CASSQLGVYNEQFF. CDR3 DNA sequence: TGCGCCAGCAGCCAATTAGGGGTTTACAATGAGCAGTTCTTC. This chain joins TRBV4-1 and TRBJ2-1; possible D gene TRBD1, 5 bases. Germline V gene sequence: CDR1 MGHRA, CDR2 YSYEKL. V lost 2 bases and J 4 bases, leaving 9 bases between the germline ends. The CDR3 has 14 residues.

This CDR3 reads CASSDWGTSGQTQYF. In nucleotides, the CDR3 is TGTGCCAGCAGTGACTGGGGGACTAGCGGTCAGACCCAGTACTTC. This chain connects TRBV6-1 to TRBJ2-5; 11 nucleotides line up with TRBD2. Looked up from germline, CDR1 is MNHNS and CDR2 is SASEGT. The CDR3 sequence is 15 residues long. J gave up 6 bases and V 3 bases, and 6 bases lay outside the gene matches.

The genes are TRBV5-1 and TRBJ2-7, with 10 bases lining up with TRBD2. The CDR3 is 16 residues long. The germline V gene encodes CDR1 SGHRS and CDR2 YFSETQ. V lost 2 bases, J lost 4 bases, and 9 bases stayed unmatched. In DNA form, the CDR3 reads TGCGCCAGCAGCTTATCGGCTAGCGGGGGTGGGTACGAGCAGTACTTC. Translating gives CASSLSASGGGYEQYF.

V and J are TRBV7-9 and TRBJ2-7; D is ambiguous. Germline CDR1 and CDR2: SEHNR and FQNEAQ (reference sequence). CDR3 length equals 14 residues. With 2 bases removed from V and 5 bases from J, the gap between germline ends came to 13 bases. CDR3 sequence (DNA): TGTGCCAGCAGCTTAATCTCCCTCCCCCACGAGCAGTACTTC. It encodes CASSLISLPHEQYF.

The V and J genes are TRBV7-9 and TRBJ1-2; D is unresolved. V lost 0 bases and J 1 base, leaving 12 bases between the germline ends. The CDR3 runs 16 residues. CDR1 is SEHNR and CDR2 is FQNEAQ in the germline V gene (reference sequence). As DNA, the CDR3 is TGTGCCAGCAGCTTAGCTTCCTCGTGGTATAACTATGGCTACACCTTC. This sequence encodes CASSLASSWYNYGYTF.